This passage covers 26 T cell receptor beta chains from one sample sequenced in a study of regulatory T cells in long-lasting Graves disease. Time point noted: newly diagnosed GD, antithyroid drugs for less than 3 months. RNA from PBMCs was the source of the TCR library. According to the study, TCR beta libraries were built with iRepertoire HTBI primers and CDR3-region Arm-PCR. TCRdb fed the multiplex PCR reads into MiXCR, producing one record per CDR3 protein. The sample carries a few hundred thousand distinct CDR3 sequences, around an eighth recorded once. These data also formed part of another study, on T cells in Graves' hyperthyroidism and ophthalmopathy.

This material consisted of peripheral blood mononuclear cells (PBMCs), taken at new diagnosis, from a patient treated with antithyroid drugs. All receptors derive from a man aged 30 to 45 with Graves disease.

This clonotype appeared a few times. The CDR3 coding sequence is TGTGCCAGTGGACAGGGGGCCTACGAGCAGTACTTC. It is translated as CASGQGAYEQYF. The rearrangement joins TRBV19 to TRBJ2-7, with 10 bases aligning to TRBD1. CDR1 is LNHDA, CDR2 SQIVND, per germline (reference sequence). The CDR3 has 12 amino acids. The V segment lost 8 bases and the J segment 2 bases; nucleotides outside the gene matches: 0. Supplemented by reference TRBV19 and TRBJ2-7, the full variable domain reads DGGITQSPKYLFRKEGQNVTLSCEQNLNHDAMYWYRQDPGQGLRLIYYSQIVNDFQKGDIAEGYSVSREKKESFPLTVTSAQKNPTAFYLCASGQGAYEQYFGPGTRLTVT.

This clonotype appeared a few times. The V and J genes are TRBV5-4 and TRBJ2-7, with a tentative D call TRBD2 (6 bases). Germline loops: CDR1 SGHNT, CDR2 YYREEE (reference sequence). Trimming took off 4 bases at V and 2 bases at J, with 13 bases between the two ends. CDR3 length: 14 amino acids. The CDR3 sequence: CASSPGGPTYEQYF. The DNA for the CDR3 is TGTGCCAGCAGCCCCGGAGGGCCGACCTACGAGCAGTACTTC.

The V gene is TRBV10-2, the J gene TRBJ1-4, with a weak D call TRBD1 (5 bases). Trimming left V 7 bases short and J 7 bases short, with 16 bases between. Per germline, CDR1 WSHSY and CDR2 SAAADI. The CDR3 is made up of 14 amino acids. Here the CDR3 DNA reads TGCGCCAGCAAGCCGGACGGTGGGGGTGAAAAACTGTTTTTT. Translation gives CASKPDGGGEKLFF.

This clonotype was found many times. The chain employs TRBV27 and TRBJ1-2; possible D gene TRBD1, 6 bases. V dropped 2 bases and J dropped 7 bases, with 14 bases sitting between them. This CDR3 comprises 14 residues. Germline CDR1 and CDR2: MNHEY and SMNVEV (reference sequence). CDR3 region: CASSLTGAKGGYTF. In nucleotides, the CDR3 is TGTGCCAGCAGTTTAACGGGGGCGAAGGGTGGCTACACCTTC.

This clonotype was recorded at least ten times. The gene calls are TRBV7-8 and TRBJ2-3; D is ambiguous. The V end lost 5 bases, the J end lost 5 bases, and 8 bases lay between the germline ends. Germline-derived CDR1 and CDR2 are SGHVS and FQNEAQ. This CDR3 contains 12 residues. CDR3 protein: CASSPWQDTQYF. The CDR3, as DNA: TGTGCCAGCAGCCCTTGGCAAGATACGCAGTATTTT.

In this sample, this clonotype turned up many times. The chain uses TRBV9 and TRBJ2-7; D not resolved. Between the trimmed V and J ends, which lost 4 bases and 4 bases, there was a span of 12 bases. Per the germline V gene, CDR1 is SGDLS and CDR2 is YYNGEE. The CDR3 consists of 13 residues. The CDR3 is CASSRSEEYEQYF. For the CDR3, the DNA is TGTGCCAGCAGCAGATCCGAGGAATACGAGCAGTACTTC. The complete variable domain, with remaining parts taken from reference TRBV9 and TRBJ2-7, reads DSGVTQTPKHLITATGQRVTLRCSPRSGDLSVYWYQQSLDQGLQFLIQYYNGEERAKGNILERFSAQQFPDLHSELNLSSLELGDSALYFCASSRSEEYEQYFGPGTRLTVT.

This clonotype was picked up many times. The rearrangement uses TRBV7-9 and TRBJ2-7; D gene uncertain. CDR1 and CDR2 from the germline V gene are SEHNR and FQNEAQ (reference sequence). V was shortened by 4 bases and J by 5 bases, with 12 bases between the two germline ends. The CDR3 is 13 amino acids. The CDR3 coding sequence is TGTGCCAGCAGCTCGACGGGCGAGGACGAGCAGTACTTC. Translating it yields CASSSTGEDEQYF.

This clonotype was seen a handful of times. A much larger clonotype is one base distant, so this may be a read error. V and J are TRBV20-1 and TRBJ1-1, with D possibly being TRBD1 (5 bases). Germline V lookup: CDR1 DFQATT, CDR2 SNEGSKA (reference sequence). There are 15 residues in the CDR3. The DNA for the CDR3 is TGCAGTGCTAGGCGGGACCCCCAATCGAACACTGAAGCTCTCTTT. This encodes CSARRDPQSNTEALF.

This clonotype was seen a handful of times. The CDR3 nucleotides read TGTGCCAGCAGTTTAACGCGGTTTACCTACGAGCAGTACTTC. It is translated as CASSLTRFTYEQYF. The rearrangement joins TRBV27 to TRBJ2-7; D is undetermined. Germline CDR1 MNHEY, CDR2 SMNVEV (reference sequence). V was shortened by 2 bases and J by 2 bases, with 10 bases between the two germline ends. The CDR3 has 14 residues.

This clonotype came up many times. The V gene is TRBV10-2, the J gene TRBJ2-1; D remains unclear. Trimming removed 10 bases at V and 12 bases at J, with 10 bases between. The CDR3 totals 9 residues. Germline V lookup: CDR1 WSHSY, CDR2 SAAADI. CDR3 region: CATGVGQFF. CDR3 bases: TGCGCCACTGGAGTTGGGCAGTTCTTC.

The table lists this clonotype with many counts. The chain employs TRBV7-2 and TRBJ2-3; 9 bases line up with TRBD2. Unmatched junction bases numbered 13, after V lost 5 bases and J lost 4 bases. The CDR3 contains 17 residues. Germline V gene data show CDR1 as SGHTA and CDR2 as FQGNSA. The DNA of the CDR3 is TGTGCCAGCAGCAGGGGGTTAGCGGGAGAATTATCAGATACGCAGTATTTT. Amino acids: CASSRGLAGELSDTQYF.

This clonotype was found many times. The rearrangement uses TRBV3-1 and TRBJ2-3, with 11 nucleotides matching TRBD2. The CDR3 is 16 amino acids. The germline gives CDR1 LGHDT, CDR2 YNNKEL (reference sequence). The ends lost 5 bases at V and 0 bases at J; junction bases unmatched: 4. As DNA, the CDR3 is TGTGCCAGCAGCAAAACTAGCGGGAGAAGCACAGATACGCAGTATTTT. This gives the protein CASSKTSGRSTDTQYF.

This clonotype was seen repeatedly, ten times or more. Here the CDR3 DNA reads TGTGCCAGCATCCGGGGGGGAAACACAGATACGCAGTATTTT. This gives the protein CASIRGGNTDTQYF. The V call is TRBV12-3 or TRBV12-4, the J call TRBJ2-3, with 8 bases lining up with TRBD2. V was clipped by 7 bases and J by 2 bases; unmatched bases: 5. CDR3 length: 14 residues.

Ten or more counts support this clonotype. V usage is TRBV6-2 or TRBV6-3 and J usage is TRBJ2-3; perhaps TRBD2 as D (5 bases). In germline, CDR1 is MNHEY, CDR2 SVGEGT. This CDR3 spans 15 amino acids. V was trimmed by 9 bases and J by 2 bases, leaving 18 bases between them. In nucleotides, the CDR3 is TGTGCCAGTCGCCCCTCCAGCGGAGCCACAGATACGCAGTATTTT. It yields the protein CASRPSSGATDTQYF.

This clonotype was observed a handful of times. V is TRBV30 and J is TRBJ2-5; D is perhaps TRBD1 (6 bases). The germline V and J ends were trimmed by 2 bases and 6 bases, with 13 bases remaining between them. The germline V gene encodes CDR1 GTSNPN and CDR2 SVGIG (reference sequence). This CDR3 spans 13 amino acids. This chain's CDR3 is CAWSRTWGQTQYF. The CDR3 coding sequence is TGTGCCTGGAGTCGGACATGGGGGCAGACCCAGTACTTC. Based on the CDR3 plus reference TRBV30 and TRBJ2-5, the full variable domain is SQTIHQWPATLVQPVGSPLSLECTVEGTSNPNLYWYRQAAGRGLQLLFYSVGIGQISSEVPQNLSASRPQDRQFILSSKKLLLSDSGFYLCAWSRTWGQTQYFGPGTRLLVL.

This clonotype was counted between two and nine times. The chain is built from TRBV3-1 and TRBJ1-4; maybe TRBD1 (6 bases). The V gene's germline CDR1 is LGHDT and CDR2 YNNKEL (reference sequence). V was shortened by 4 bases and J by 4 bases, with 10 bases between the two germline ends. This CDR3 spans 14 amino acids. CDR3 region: CASSRRTDNEKLFF. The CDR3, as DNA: TGTGCCAGCAGCCGCAGGACAGATAATGAAAAACTGTTTTTT. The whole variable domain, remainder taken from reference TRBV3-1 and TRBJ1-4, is DTAVSQTPKYLVTQMGNDKSIKCEQNLGHDTMYWYKQDSKKFLKIMFSYNNKELIINETVPNRFSPKSPDKAHLNLHINSLELGDSAVYFCASSRRTDNEKLFFGSGTQLSVL.

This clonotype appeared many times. The CDR3 spells CASRADRDIVTQYF. The CDR3 DNA reads as TGTGCCAGCAGGGCTGACCGGGACATCGTGACGCAGTATTTT. The J gene is TRBJ2-3, the V gene TRBV2, with TRBD1 as a possible D gene (6 bases). This CDR3 has 14 residues. The V and J ends lost 6 bases and 9 bases respectively, with 19 bases between them. Germline values: CDR1 SNHLY, CDR2 FYNNEI.

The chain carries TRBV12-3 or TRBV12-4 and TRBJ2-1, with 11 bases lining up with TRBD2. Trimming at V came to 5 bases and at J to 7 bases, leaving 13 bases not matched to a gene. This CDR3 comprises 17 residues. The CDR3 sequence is CASSRLAGHERVNEQFF. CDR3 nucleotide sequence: TGTGCCAGCAGTCGACTAGCGGGACATGAAAGGGTGAATGAGCAGTTCTTC.

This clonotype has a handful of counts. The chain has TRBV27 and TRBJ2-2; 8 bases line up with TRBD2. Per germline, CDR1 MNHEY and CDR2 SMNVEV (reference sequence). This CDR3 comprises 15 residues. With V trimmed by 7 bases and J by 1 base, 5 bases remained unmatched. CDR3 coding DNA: TGTGCCAGCATCTCCGGGGGGGGGAACACCGGGGAGCTGTTTTTT. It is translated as CASISGGGNTGELFF.

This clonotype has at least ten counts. CDR3 bases: TGCAGTGCTAGACCGCGGAACACAGATACGCAGTATTTT. Amino acid sequence: CSARPRNTDTQYF. The V and J genes are TRBV20-1 and TRBJ2-3; D not resolved. The CDR3 contains 13 residues. V lost 2 bases to trimming and J lost 2 bases, with 8 bases between them. Looked up from germline, CDR1 is DFQATT and CDR2 is SNEGSKA (reference sequence).

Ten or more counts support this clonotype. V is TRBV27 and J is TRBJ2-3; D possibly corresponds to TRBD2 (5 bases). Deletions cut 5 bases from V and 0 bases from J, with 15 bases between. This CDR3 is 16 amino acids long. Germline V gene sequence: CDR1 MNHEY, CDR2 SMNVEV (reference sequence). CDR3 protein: CASSPRVALSTDTQYF. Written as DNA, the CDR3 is TGTGCCAGCAGTCCAAGGGTAGCGCTCAGCACAGATACGCAGTATTTT.

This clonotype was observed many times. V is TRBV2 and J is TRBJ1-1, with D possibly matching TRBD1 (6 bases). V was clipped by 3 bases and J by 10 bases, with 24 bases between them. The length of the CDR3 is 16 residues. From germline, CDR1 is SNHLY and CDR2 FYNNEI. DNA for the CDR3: TGTGCCAGCAGTGACACCCGGGGGCGGATAATTCCCTCAGCTTTCTTT. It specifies CASSDTRGRIIPSAFF.

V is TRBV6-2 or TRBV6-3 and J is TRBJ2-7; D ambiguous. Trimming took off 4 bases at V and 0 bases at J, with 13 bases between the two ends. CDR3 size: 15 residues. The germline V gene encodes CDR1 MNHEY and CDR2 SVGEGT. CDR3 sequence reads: CASSLIGDPSYEQYF. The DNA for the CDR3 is TGTGCCAGCAGTTTGATCGGAGACCCCTCCTACGAGCAGTACTTC.

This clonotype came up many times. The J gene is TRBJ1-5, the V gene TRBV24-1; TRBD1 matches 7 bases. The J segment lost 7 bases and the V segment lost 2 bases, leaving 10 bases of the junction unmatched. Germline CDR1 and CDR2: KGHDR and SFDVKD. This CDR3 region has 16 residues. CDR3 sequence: CATSDSGLTGSQPQHF. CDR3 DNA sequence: TGTGCCACCAGTGATTCCGGTCTGACAGGGTCCCAGCCCCAGCATTTT.

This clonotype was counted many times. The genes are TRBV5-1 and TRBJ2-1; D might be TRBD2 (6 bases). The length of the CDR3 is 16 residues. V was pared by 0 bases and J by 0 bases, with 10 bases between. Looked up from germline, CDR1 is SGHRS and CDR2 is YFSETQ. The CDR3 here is CASSLDRGLSYNEQFF. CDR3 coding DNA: TGCGCCAGCAGCTTGGATAGGGGACTCTCCTACAATGAGCAGTTCTTC.

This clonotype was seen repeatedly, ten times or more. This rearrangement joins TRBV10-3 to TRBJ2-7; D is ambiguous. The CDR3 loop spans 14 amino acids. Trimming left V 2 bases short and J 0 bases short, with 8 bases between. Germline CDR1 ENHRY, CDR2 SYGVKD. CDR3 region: CAISEPRSSYEQYF. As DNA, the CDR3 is TGTGCCATCAGTGAGCCCCGGAGCTCCTACGAGCAGTACTTC.